The 21 T cell receptor beta chains given below trace back to one sample, sequenced in a study of cytomegalovirus exposure and HLA in healthy donors. This table comes from immunoSEQ multiplex PCR, and its TCRdb copy is limited to in-frame clones, with some not included. Among tens of thousands of clones listed, about 93% were seen once. The sample taken for sequencing was PBMCs. Receptors were obtained from a woman younger than 30 in good health and CMV-seropositive.

This rearrangement joins TRBV29-1 to TRBJ2-3, with D maybe TRBD2 (6 bases). The germline CDR1 and CDR2 sequences are SQVTM and ANQGSEA. This CDR3 is 11 amino acids long. Trimming took off 4 bases at V and 10 bases at J, with 12 bases between the two ends. CDR3 coding DNA: TGCAGCGTTGTGACGGGAGTTGCGCAGTATTTT. Translated: CSVVTGVAQYF.

CDR3: CAGKTGGQPQHF. The CDR3, as DNA: TGTGCCGGAAAGACAGGCGGTCAGCCCCAGCATTTT. The rearrangement links TRBV6-1 to TRBJ1-5, with TRBD1 as a possible D gene (6 bases). The CDR3 covers 12 residues. Germline-derived CDR1 and CDR2 are MNHNS and SASEGT. Trimming stripped 11 bases from V and 6 bases from J, with 14 bases between.

The V and J genes are TRBV9 and TRBJ2-1, with TRBD2 identical over 12 bases. The V gene's germline CDR1 is SGDLS and CDR2 YYNGEE. V lost 1 base to trimming and J lost 7 bases; unmatched junction nucleotides: 6. The CDR3 is 16 residues long. The chain's CDR3 is CASSVTLAGGLNEQFF. CDR3 coding DNA: TGTGCCAGCAGCGTAACCCTAGCGGGAGGGCTAAATGAGCAGTTCTTC.

The chain employs TRBV6-5 and TRBJ1-6; possible D gene TRBD1, 6 bases. The V end was cut by 0 bases, the J end by 7 bases, with 13 bases between. Germline CDR1 is MNHEY and CDR2 is SVGAGI. The CDR3 contains 16 residues. CDR3 in DNA: TGTGCCAGCAGTTACTCGACGGGACATGGGAATTCACCCCTCCACTTT. It is translated as CASSYSTGHGNSPLHF.

V gene TRBV5-1 combines with J gene TRBJ2-2; 13 bases map to TRBD2. The V and J ends lost 4 bases and 5 bases, in that order; junction bases with no gene match: 5. This CDR3 contains 16 residues. Germline values: CDR1 SGHRS, CDR2 YFSETQ. CDR3 residues: CASSTGGLAGTGELFF. DNA of the CDR3: TGCGCCAGCAGCACAGGGGGACTAGCGGGAACCGGGGAGCTGTTTTTT.

V and J are TRBV4-2 and TRBJ1-3, with a possible D match to TRBD1 (5 bases). Trimming took 2 bases from V and 4 from J, leaving 6 bases between them. The germline V gene has CDR1 LGHNA and CDR2 YNFKEQ. This CDR3 has 13 amino acids. The CDR3 region has the DNA TGTGCCAGCAGCCAATACAGGGGAAACACCATATATTTT. It yields the protein CASSQYRGNTIYF.

The chain carries TRBV28 and TRBJ2-3, with 12 bases matching TRBD2. Per the germline V gene, CDR1 is MDHEN and CDR2 is SYDVKM. Trimming cost V 2 bases and J 3 bases; bases outside gene matches: 9. The CDR3 is 18 residues long. Written as DNA, the CDR3 is TGTGCCAGCAGTTTACGAGTTAGCCTAGCGGGAGGGACAGATACGCAGTATTTT. It yields the protein CASSLRVSLAGGTDTQYF.

The chain links TRBV5-5 to TRBJ1-6, with unresolved D. Germline CDR1 and CDR2: SGHKS and YYEKEE (reference sequence). The V end lost 0 bases, the J end lost 7 bases, and 8 bases lay between the germline ends. The CDR3 has 14 residues. The CDR3 reads CASSLDSRNSPLHF. The CDR3 DNA sequence: TGTGCCAGCAGCTTGGACTCCCGCAATTCACCCCTCCACTTT.

V is TRBV7-9 and J is TRBJ1-1; TRBD1 might be the D (5 bases). V was shortened by 11 bases and J by 3 bases, with 13 bases between the two germline ends. The germline V gene encodes CDR1 SEHNR and CDR2 FQNEAQ (reference sequence). There are 12 residues in the CDR3. The CDR3 region has the DNA TGTGCCGGGCGGGGGTCGGACACTGAAGCTTTCTTT. Translated: CAGRGSDTEAFF.

The rearrangement joins TRBV19 to TRBJ2-1, with a possible D match to TRBD2 (6 bases). The CDR3 has 16 residues. Germline V gives CDR1 LNHDA, CDR2 SQIVND (reference sequence). Trimming stripped 1 base from V and 4 bases from J, with 14 bases between. CDR3 bases: TGTGCCAGTAGTATAGTCGTGGGAGGAGAGTACAATGAGCAGTTCTTC. Amino acids: CASSIVVGGEYNEQFF.

The gene calls are TRBV21-1 and TRBJ1-5; TRBD1, the D gene given by the table, was not confirmed from the DNA. TRBV21-1 is termed a pseudogene. The CDR3 sequence is 15 residues long. The CDR3 coding sequence is TGTGCCAGCACGTTGGGGGGACAGGCCGATCAGCCCCAGCATTTT. This sequence encodes CASTLGGQADQPQHF.

Regarding this clone: The junction departs from the called germline gene at one end, perhaps through a read error. The rearrangement joins TRBV28 to TRBJ1-1; D perhaps matches TRBD1 (5 bases). Germline V lookup: CDR1 MDHEN, CDR2 SYDVKM. This CDR3 is 8 amino acids long. In nucleotides, the CDR3 is TGTGCCACCCAGGGTCGGGTCTTT. Amino acid sequence: CATQGRVF.

The V and J genes are TRBV28 and TRBJ1-1, with D hard to call. V dropped 3 bases and J dropped 0 bases, with 8 bases sitting between them. Germline CDR1 reads MDHEN; CDR2 reads SYDVKM. This CDR3 contains 14 residues. Written as DNA, the CDR3 is TGTGCCAGCAGTTTGAAAGCCATGAACACTGAAGCTTTCTTT. Translated, it gives CASSLKAMNTEAFF.

This chain joins TRBV28 and TRBJ2-5; TRBD2 agrees at 8 bases. Germline V gene sequence: CDR1 MDHEN, CDR2 SYDVKM. This CDR3 has 15 amino acids. The V gene end was trimmed by 3 bases and the J gene end by 2 bases; junction bases not matched to a gene: 5. CDR3 in amino acids: CASSFSGDLQETQYF. The CDR3 DNA reads as TGTGCCAGCAGTTTTAGCGGGGATTTACAAGAGACCCAGTACTTC.

The gene calls are TRBV28 and TRBJ1-4; TRBD1 agrees at 9 bases. J was trimmed by 5 bases and V by 4 bases; bases with no gene match: 5. Germline CDR1 and CDR2: MDHEN and SYDVKM. This CDR3 is 15 amino acids long. The CDR3 loop reads CASSSAGTGNEKLFF. In DNA form, the CDR3 reads TGTGCCAGCAGTTCCGCCGGGACAGGGAATGAAAAACTGTTTTTT.

The chain combines TRBV6-6 with TRBJ2-5; the match to TRBD2 covers 9 bases. Germline values: CDR1 MNHNY, CDR2 SVGAGI (reference sequence). V shed 8 bases, J shed 5 bases, and the junction held 9 bases outside the gene matches. CDR3 length: 14 residues. The CDR3 here is CASRRGGTSETQYF. For the CDR3, the DNA is TGTGCCAGCCGCCGGGGGGGGACTAGCGAGACCCAGTACTTC.

This rearrangement joins TRBV14 to TRBJ1-2; possibly TRBD1 for D (6 bases). V gave up 3 bases and J gave up 4 bases, with 9 bases separating them. CDR1 is SGHDN and CDR2 is FVKESK in the germline V gene. CDR3 length equals 13 residues. The CDR3 protein is CASSQGTLYGYTF. Here the CDR3 DNA reads TGTGCCAGCAGCCAGGGGACACTCTATGGCTACACCTTC.

V is TRBV11-2 and J is TRBJ2-7; D might be TRBD1 (6 bases). The germline gives CDR1 SGHAT, CDR2 FQNNGV. V lost 5 bases to trimming and J lost 2 bases, with 10 bases between them. The length of the CDR3 is 13 residues. The CDR3 reads CASSLDRTYEQYF. CDR3 sequence (DNA): TGTGCCAGCAGCCTCGACAGGACCTACGAGCAGTACTTC.

J is TRBJ1-5 and V is TRBV11-2; D gene uncertain. Germline V lookup: CDR1 SGHAT, CDR2 FQNNGV. The CDR3 length is 15 residues. Trimming cost V 1 base and J 5 bases, with 12 bases left between them. The CDR3 nucleotides are TGTGCCAGCAGCTTAGGAGCGGCAGGCGATCAGCCCCAGCATTTT. Protein product: CASSLGAAGDQPQHF.

This clone was picked up one time. The V and J genes are TRBV15 and TRBJ2-1; a weak D match, TRBD2 (6 bases). Trimming pared 0 bases from V and 6 bases from J, leaving 15 bases between. This CDR3 spans 16 amino acids. Germline V CDR1 and CDR2: LNHNV, YYDKDF (reference sequence). As DNA, the CDR3 is TGTGCCACCAGCAGAGATGCGGGGAGGAACTCCAATGAGCAGTTCTTC. As protein: CATSRDAGRNSNEQFF.

The chain combines TRBV7-9 with TRBJ2-3; D call uncertain. CDR1 and CDR2 (germline): SEHNR, FQNEAQ (reference sequence). CDR3 length: 16 residues. V was shortened by 5 bases and J by 0 bases, with 15 bases between the two germline ends. The CDR3 here is CASSLSGMASTDTQYF. The DNA of the CDR3 is TGTGCCAGCAGCCTGTCAGGAATGGCTAGCACAGATACGCAGTATTTT.